These T cell receptor beta chains were read from a single sample in a study of post-analysis software for immune sequencing data. One entry per CDR3 protein results from TCRdb running MiXCR on the PCR reads. The sample lists about 500,000 distinct CDR3 sequences; around 40% were seen once. The sequencing input was blood. The receptors shown here come from a girl aged 5-17 years with multiple sclerosis. Each CDR3 is given with its conserved first and last residue. The D gene is left open where the match is weak. The size entry is marked missing in some rows and otherwise reads once, few, many or a size class.

TRBJ1-1	TRBV12-3/TRBV12-4	TRBD1	.	TGTGCCAGCAGTAACCGACAGGGAAGCACTGAAGCTTTCTTT	CASSNRQGSTEAFF
TRBJ2-7	TRBV20-1	TRBD1	.	TGCAGTGCTAGTCCGGGACAGGGGGGGACCTACGAGCAGTACTTC	CSASPGQGGTYEQYF
TRBJ2-7	TRBV6-6	.	few	TGTGCCAGCAGTTCCAAAGACCCTCACGAGCAGTACTTC	CASSSKDPHEQYF
TRBJ2-7	TRBV15	TRBD2	.	TGTGCCACCAGCAGAGTAACTAGCGGCGAGCAGTACTTC	CATSRVTSGEQYF
TRBJ1-6	TRBV27	TRBD1	few	TGTGCCAGTAAACAGGGGGCGCGAAATTCACCCCTCCACTTT	CASKQGARNSPLHF
TRBJ2-7	TRBV7-9	TRBD1	.	TGTGCCAGCAGCTTAGCGGGACAGGGTCGCTCCTACGAGCAGTACTTC	CASSLAGQGRSYEQYF
TRBJ2-1	TRBV10-3	.	.	TGTGCCATCAGTGGCCAGGAGACCTACAATGAGCAGTTCTTC	CAISGQETYNEQFF
TRBJ2-1	TRBV6-1	.	.	TGTGCCAGCAGCTCACAAGGGACTGTGCCCTCCTACAATGAGCAGTTCTTC	CASSSQGTVPSYNEQFF
TRBJ2-5	TRBV20-1	.	.	TGCAGTGCTAGAAAGGCAAGCAGGATACAAGAGACCCAGTACTTC	CSARKASRIQETQYF
TRBJ2-1	TRBV20-1	TRBD2	.	TGCAGTGTGCCTAGCGGGATTCAAGAGACCCAGTTCTTC	CSVPSGIQETQFF
TRBJ2-7	TRBV20-1	.	few	TGCAGTGCTAGAGATCTAGCCACCTCCTACGAGCAGTACTTC	CSARDLATSYEQYF
TRBJ1-2	TRBV10-2	.	few	TGCGCCAGCAGTGATGGCGGCAGCCTCCGATATGGCTACACCTTC	CASSDGGSLRYGYTF
TRBJ2-5	TRBV20-1	.	.	TGCAGTGCTAGAGGGCGGACAGAAGAGACCCAGTACTTC	CSARGRTEETQYF
TRBJ2-3	TRBV29-1	TRBD2	few	TGCAGCGTTGAAGAGGTTCCCACTACTAGCGGAGGCACAGATACGCAGTATTTT	CSVEEVPTTSGGTDTQYF
TRBJ2-7	TRBV7-6	.	.	TGTGCCAGCAGCACCCAGGGCGGCGAGCAGTACTTC	CASSTQGGEQYF
TRBJ2-4	TRBV20-1	TRBD2	.	TGCAGTGCTAGAGATACTAGCGGGAGAGGAGACATTCAGTACTTC	CSARDTSGRGDIQYF
TRBJ2-5	TRBV7-9	.	few	TGTGCCAGCAGCGGCCCCTTAGGGGAGACCCAGTACTTC	CASSGPLGETQYF
TRBJ2-6	TRBV6-2/TRBV6-3	.	few	TGTGCCAGCAGCCGTATTGGCTCTGGGGCCAACGTCCTGACTTTC	CASSRIGSGANVLTF
TRBJ2-1	TRBV20-1	.	few	TGCAGTGCTAGAGATTGGAGCGGGCTCGATGAGCAGTTCTTC	CSARDWSGLDEQFF
TRBJ2-3	TRBV25-1	.	.	TGTGCCAGCAGTTCGAGGGCCTTCACAGATACGCAGTATTTT	CASSSRAFTDTQYF
TRBJ2-1	TRBV20-1	.	.	TGCAGTGCTAGTCAGAGCGGAGATTACAATGAGCAGTTCTTC	CSASQSGDYNEQFF
TRBJ1-2	TRBV27	TRBD1	few	TGTGCCAGTCGAAGGGGAGACAGGGACTATGGCTACACCTTC	CASRRGDRDYGYTF
TRBJ1-1	TRBV29-1	.	once	TGCAGCGTCGGGGATGGTTTGACTGAAGCTTTCTTT	CSVGDGLTEAFF
TRBJ2-1	TRBV29-1	TRBD2	.	TGCAGCTTAAGACTAGCGTCCCATCGCAATGAGCAGTTCTTC	CSLRLASHRNEQFF
TRBJ2-3	TRBV4-2	.	.	TGTGCCAGCAGCCAAGATTCCGGTTCTGCGTATTTT	CASSQDSGSAYF
TRBJ1-2	TRBV2	.	few	TGTGCCAGCTCATGGGCGGCGAGAAACTATGGCTACACCTTC	CASSWAARNYGYTF
TRBJ2-5	TRBV28	.	.	TGTGCCAGCAGTCCCCGGTCGTGGAGGGGGCAAGAGACCCAGTACTTC	CASSPRSWRGQETQYF
TRBJ2-3	TRBV20-1	TRBD2	.	TGCAGTGCCCGCTCACTAGCGGGAAACACAGATACGCAGTATTTT	CSARSLAGNTDTQYF
TRBJ2-7	TRBV12-3/TRBV12-4	TRBD2	.	TGTGCCAGCAGTTTACAGACTAGCAGCTACGAGCAGTACTTC	CASSLQTSSYEQYF
TRBJ2-3	TRBV5-6	.	.	TGTGCCAGCAGCTCCGGGACGACCTCAGATACGCAGTATTTT	CASSSGTTSDTQYF
TRBJ2-7	TRBV25-1	.	.	TGTGCCAGCAGTGAACCGGGGGCCTACGAGCAGTACTTC	CASSEPGAYEQYF
TRBJ1-1	TRBV7-3	.	once	TGTGCCAGCAGCTTAATGAGGGTGGGCCTGAACACTGAAGCTTTCTTT	CASSLMRVGLNTEAFF
TRBJ2-1	TRBV6-2/TRBV6-3	TRBD2	.	TGTGCCAGCAGTAAGCGGGGGATCAATGAGCAGTTCTTC	CASSKRGINEQFF
TRBJ2-3	TRBV10-3	.	few	TGTGCCATCAGTGAGGGCCTCGGAAACACAGATACGCAGTATTTT	CAISEGLGNTDTQYF
TRBJ2-1	TRBV18	TRBD1	few	TGTGCCAGCTCCCGACAGGGTTTGTATGAGCAGTTCTTC	CASSRQGLYEQFF
TRBJ2-7	TRBV12-3/TRBV12-4	.	.	TGTGCCAGCAGTCCCGAACAGGCCGAGCAGTACTTC	CASSPEQAEQYF
TRBJ2-7	TRBV5-6	TRBD2	.	TGTGCCAGCAGCCTTCTAGCGGGAGCTTCCTACGAGCAGTACTTC	CASSLLAGASYEQYF
TRBJ1-1	TRBV7-9	.	.	TGTGCCAGCAGCTGGGGGCGAGTGAACCCTGAAGCTTTCTTT	CASSWGRVNPEAFF
TRBJ2-1	TRBV7-3	TRBD2	.	TGTGCCAGCAGCCCCCGACTAGCGGGGTACTCCTACAATGAGCAGTTCTTC	CASSPRLAGYSYNEQFF
TRBJ2-5	TRBV20-1	.	.	TGCAGTGCTAGAATTTCGGGTACAGAGACCCAGTACTTC	CSARISGTETQYF
TRBJ2-5	TRBV12-3/TRBV12-4	.	.	TGTGCCAGCACCCTGGGGGGAATTGCGGAGCAGTACTTC	CASTLGGIAEQYF
TRBJ1-2	TRBV7-9	.	few	TGTGCCAGCAGCTGGGCGGGTGATGGCTACACCTTC	CASSWAGDGYTF
TRBJ1-5	TRBV7-9	.	.	TGTGCCAGCAGCTATCGGGGGCGGCTAGGCAATCAGCCCCAGCATTTT	CASSYRGRLGNQPQHF
TRBJ2-7	TRBV20-1	TRBD2	.	TGCAGTGCTAGAGATGGAGGTCTCGGGACTAGCGGGAGGATATCCTACGAGCAGTACTTC	CSARDGGLGTSGRISYEQYF
TRBJ1-1	TRBV28	.	.	TGTGCCAGCAGTCGAAGGGGACAATTGAACACTGAAGCTTTCTTT	CASSRRGQLNTEAFF
TRBJ2-2	TRBV7-3	TRBD1	.	TGTGCCGGCAGCTACTCCGGGACAGTGAACACCGGGGAGCTGTTTTTT	CAGSYSGTVNTGELFF
TRBJ2-1	TRBV28	TRBD2	.	TGTGCCAGCACACTAGCGGGCGGGGGCCCTTCCTACAATGAGCAGTTCTTC	CASTLAGGGPSYNEQFF
TRBJ1-1	TRBV25-1	.	few	TGTGCCAGCAGTGAAAGTTACGGGGCGGCAGCGAACACTGAAGCTTTCTTT	CASSESYGAAANTEAFF
TRBJ2-3	TRBV28	.	few	TGTGCCGCGGACTCTAGCACAGATACGCAGTATTTT	CAADSSTDTQYF